One and the same sample provided the 18 T cell receptor beta chains below, sequenced in a study. TCRdb itself ran the RT-PCR reads through MiXCR, one entry per CDR3 protein. The sample contains about 680,000 distinct CDR3 sequences, more than 13% of which appear only once. Sequencing was done on a sample of memory CD4+ T cells from blood. Receptors originate from a female donor in good health, serving as a healthy control.

The sample holds many counts of this clonotype. V gene TRBV29-1 combines with J gene TRBJ2-1; TRBD2 agrees at 9 bases. With V trimmed by 6 bases and J by 4 bases, 7 bases remained unmatched. The CDR3 contains 14 residues. CDR1 and CDR2 (germline): SQVTM, ANQGSEA. This CDR3 is CSVPVRGGYNEQFF. CDR3 nucleotide sequence: TGCAGCGTCCCTGTGCGGGGGGGATACAATGAGCAGTTCTTC.

The V and J genes are TRBV6-2 or TRBV6-3 and TRBJ1-2; 8 bases line up with TRBD1. Germline V lookup: CDR1 MNHEY, CDR2 SVGEGT. After removal of 2 bases from V and 6 bases from J, the junction contained 11 bases not matched to a gene. The CDR3 loop spans 16 amino acids. CDR3 coding DNA: TGTGCCAGCAGTTACCCTCCCGGACAGGGAAGGGATGGCTACACCTTC. Its protein product is CASSYPPGQGRDGYTF.

CDR3 sequence reads: CASSLVKVGNQPQHF. As DNA, the CDR3 is TGTGCCAGCAGTTTAGTTAAGGTCGGCAATCAGCCCCAGCATTTT. The chain recombines TRBV12-3 or TRBV12-4 with TRBJ1-5; D not certain. This CDR3 has 15 residues. V lost 1 base and J lost 2, with 9 bases in between.

This chain uses TRBV20-1 with TRBJ2-7, with D maybe TRBD1 (6 bases). V was clipped by 3 bases and J by 4 bases, with 13 bases between them. Germline V CDR1 and CDR2: DFQATT, SNEGSKA (reference sequence). The length of the CDR3 is 13 residues. CDR3 amino acids: CSARTGFQYEQYF. The CDR3, as DNA: TGCAGTGCTAGGACAGGATTCCAGTACGAGCAGTACTTC.

This clonotype has a handful of counts. The chain recombines TRBV6-1 with TRBJ2-2; 7 bases are a match to TRBD1. This CDR3 contains 15 residues. CDR1 and CDR2 from the germline V gene are MNHNS and SASEGT. Trimming cost V 8 bases and J 4 bases; bases outside gene matches: 10. Written as DNA, the CDR3 is TGTGCCAGCGAAGGCCGGGACAGTGGCACCGGGGAGCTGTTTTTT. Its translation is CASEGRDSGTGELFF.

The chain employs TRBV3-1 and TRBJ2-7; 10 bases map to TRBD2. Germline V lookup: CDR1 LGHDT, CDR2 YNNKEL (reference sequence). Unmatched junction bases numbered 7, after V lost 1 base and J lost 4 bases. The CDR3 sequence is 16 residues long. CDR3 bases: TGTGCCAGCAGCCAAGGCGCTAGCGGGAGTGGGTACGAGCAGTACTTC. Protein sequence: CASSQGASGSGYEQYF.

This clonotype was seen a few times. The chain employs TRBV15 and TRBJ2-7; D not certain. The length of the CDR3 is 15 residues. V lost 5 bases and J 2 bases, leaving 16 bases between the germline ends. Germline V gene data show CDR1 as LNHNV and CDR2 as YYDKDF (reference sequence). The CDR3 DNA reads as TGTGCCACCAGCTCCACCCGGCAGAGTCCCTACGAGCAGTACTTC. Residues: CATSSTRQSPYEQYF.

This clonotype was picked up many times. V and J are TRBV7-2 and TRBJ2-2, with 12 bases matching TRBD2. Trimming removed 4 bases from V and 0 bases from J; junction bases left unmatched: 0. This CDR3 has 16 amino acids. Germline V gives CDR1 SGHTA, CDR2 FQGNSA. CDR3 DNA sequence: TGTGCCAGCAGCTGGACTAGCGGGGCGAACACCGGGGAGCTGTTTTTT. Encoded protein: CASSWTSGANTGELFF.

This clonotype occurred a few times. The V call is TRBV12-3 or TRBV12-4, the J call TRBJ2-1, with 11 bases identical to TRBD2. Losses at the gene ends were 7 bases for V and 4 bases for J; bases not matched to a gene: 6. The CDR3 consists of 15 residues. The CDR3: CASISGTSGYNEQFF. CDR3 sequence (DNA): TGTGCCAGCATCAGCGGGACTAGCGGATACAATGAGCAGTTCTTC.

CDR3 DNA: TGTGCCACCAGTGAAGGGGGCGAGAACACTGAAGCTTTCTTT. This encodes CATSEGGENTEAFF. This chain uses TRBV24-1 with TRBJ1-1, with 7 bases lining up with TRBD1. Germline V gives CDR1 KGHDR, CDR2 SFDVKD. The CDR3 is 14 amino acids. V gave up 4 bases and J gave up 1 base; unmatched junction bases: 2.

The table lists this clonotype with many counts. The chain joins TRBV4-1 to TRBJ1-2; D call uncertain. Trimming stripped 3 bases from V and 2 bases from J, with 19 bases between. Germline V gene sequence: CDR1 MGHRA, CDR2 YSYEKL. The CDR3 has 17 residues. CDR3 in amino acids: CASSHPVKGTINYGYTF. The CDR3 DNA is TGCGCCAGCAGCCACCCAGTTAAGGGCACAATAAACTATGGCTACACCTTC.

This clonotype has only a few counts. This chain links TRBV6-1 with TRBJ1-2; TRBD1 matches at 8 bases. V lost 3 bases, J lost 8 bases, and 5 bases stayed unmatched. The length of the CDR3 is 13 residues. Germline loops: CDR1 MNHNS, CDR2 SASEGT. The CDR3 region is CASSETGESGYTF. CDR3 DNA sequence: TGTGCCAGCAGTGAGACAGGGGAAAGCGGCTACACCTTC.

This clonotype turned up a few times. This chain joins TRBV20-1 and TRBJ1-1; D is perhaps TRBD1 (6 bases). CDR1 is DFQATT, CDR2 SNEGSKA, per germline (reference sequence). The length of the CDR3 is 13 residues. V was shortened by 2 bases and J by 4 bases, with 11 bases between the two germline ends. The CDR3 DNA sequence: TGCAGTGCTAGAAGGGGGGTAAGCACTGAAGCTTTCTTT. Translating it yields CSARRGVSTEAFF.

CDR3: CASSQAGGPYNEQFF. The CDR3 nucleotides are TGTGCCAGCAGCCAAGCGGGAGGGCCCTACAATGAGCAGTTCTTC. The genes are TRBV11-2 and TRBJ2-1; 10 bases map to TRBD2. Unmatched junction bases numbered 3, after V lost 5 bases and J lost 2 bases. Germline V gene lookup returns CDR1 SGHAT and CDR2 FQNNGV. CDR3 length: 15 residues.

The chain is built from TRBV4-2 and TRBJ2-2; D tentatively fits TRBD1 or TRBD2 (6 bases each). The CDR3 has 15 residues. Germline CDR1 and CDR2: LGHNA and YNFKEQ. The ends were cut back, 1 base at V and 4 bases at J, with 10 bases in the middle. The CDR3 DNA sequence: TGTGCCAGCAGCCAAGCGGGGGCGCGCACCGGGGAGCTGTTTTTT. Protein: CASSQAGARTGELFF.

The chain has TRBV20-1 and TRBJ1-3; D is unresolved. Germline CDR1 reads DFQATT; CDR2 reads SNEGSKA (reference sequence). The CDR3 runs 14 residues. Trimming left V 2 bases short and J 6 bases short, with 14 bases between. This chain's CDR3 is CSARSALPANTIYF. In DNA form, the CDR3 reads TGCAGTGCTAGATCTGCGTTACCCGCAAACACCATATATTTT.

The V gene is TRBV4-3, the J gene TRBJ1-3; D may be TRBD1 (6 bases). The V end lost 0 bases, the J end lost 9 bases, and 12 bases lay between the germline ends. From germline, CDR1 is LGHNA and CDR2 YSLEER. The CDR3 runs to 14 residues. For the CDR3, the DNA is TGCGCCAGCAGCCAAGATTGGGGGCAGGGCACCATATATTTT. Its protein product is CASSQDWGQGTIYF.

The CDR3 sequence: CASSGPGPQINYGYTF. CDR3 in DNA: TGTGCCAGCAGTGGCCCCGGCCCCCAGATTAACTATGGCTACACCTTC. The rearrangement uses TRBV2 and TRBJ1-2, with D uncertain. The V end lost 4 bases, the J end lost 1 base, and 16 bases lay between the germline ends. This CDR3 spans 16 amino acids. The V gene's germline CDR1 is SNHLY and CDR2 FYNNEI.